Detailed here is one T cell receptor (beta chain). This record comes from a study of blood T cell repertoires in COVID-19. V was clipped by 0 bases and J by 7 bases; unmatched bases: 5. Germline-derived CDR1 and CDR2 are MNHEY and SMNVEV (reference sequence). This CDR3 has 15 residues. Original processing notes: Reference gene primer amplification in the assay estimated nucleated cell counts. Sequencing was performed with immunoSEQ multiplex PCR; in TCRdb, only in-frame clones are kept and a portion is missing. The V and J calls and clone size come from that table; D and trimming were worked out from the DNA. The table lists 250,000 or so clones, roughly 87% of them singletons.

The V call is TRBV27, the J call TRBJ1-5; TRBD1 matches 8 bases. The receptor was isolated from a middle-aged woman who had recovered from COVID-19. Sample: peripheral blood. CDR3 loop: CASSLSYQGAQPQHF. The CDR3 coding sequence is TGTGCCAGCAGTTTATCGTACCAGGGGGCCCAGCCCCAGCATTTT.